Detailed here is one TCR beta chain. Its antigen is unknown. It has no much larger one-base neighbor in the sample; base qualities were not kept. TCRbeta CDR3 regions were amplified from genomic DNA by means of the immunoSEQ Assay, a bias-controlled multiplex PCR. The study's own analysis went as follows. The number of nucleated cells in each sample was estimated from the amplification of reference gene primers within the assay. Sequence reads were collapsed and filtered to measure the absolute abundance of every unique TCRbeta CDR3 rearrangement. Productive Simpson clonality was computed per sample as the square root of Simpson's diversity index over productive rearrangements. TCRdb stores this immuneACCESS table with in-frame sequences only. Part of the clones is absent; in the studies checked, under half of the shortfall reflects unresolved V genes, and no reason is known for the rest. Clone size and the V and J calls come from that table; the DNA yielded D and trimming. The sample contains 200,000 to 250,000 clones, roughly four fifths of them found a single time. The ten largest clonotypes hold around 2% of the sample.

Reading the germline V gene (reference sequence) gives CDR1 SEHNR and CDR2 FQNEAQ. Trimming takes 3 bases off V and 7 bases off J; junction bases not matched to a gene: 5. The CDR3 goes from the cysteine to the phenylalanine over 14 residues. CDR3 DNA is the only sequence kept; it has 42 bases, read in frame from the first base. The data stem from a study of blood T cell repertoires in COVID-19 (TCRdb year 2020). Describing the broader study: The collaborator samples originated in the United States, Italy and Spain and spanned the acute and convalescent phases of COVID-19. The prospective study material was composed of cDNA or gDNA derived from T cells, B-cell-depleted T cells, or PBMCs. Deeply sampled blood TCRbeta repertoires from subjects exposed to, actively infected with, or recovered from COVID-19 were included in the dataset. The repertoires were made available in a free public database intended to serve as a resource for research on the immune response to SARS-CoV-2. Samples came from the ongoing ImmuneRACE study (first 160 participants) plus 1,254 subjects from 6 global collaborators. Sample metadata almost always included a de-identified subject ID, COVID-19 status, age in years and sex. HLA class I and class II types, where available, came from metadata supplied by the sample provider rather than from assay-based typing. Beyond this particular receptor, the publication reports: How much clinical and demographic metadata was included differed by source and by participant, and the metadata was provided uncurated.

Each collaborating institution followed its own protocols to collect whole blood in K2EDTA tubes. For TCRbeta analysis, collaborators shipped samples in one of three forms: frozen whole blood, isolated PBMCs, or DNA extracted from either of those sample types. Sequences were obtained from peripheral blood. The receptor chain draws on TRBV7-9 and TRBJ2-1, and 8 bases in between align with TRBD1. This clonotype originated in an elderly woman with acute or convalescent COVID-19. CDR3 sequence: CASSFGTGWNEQFF. The sequenced DNA: TGTGCCAGCAGCTTTGGGACAGGTTGGAATGAGCAGTTCTTC.